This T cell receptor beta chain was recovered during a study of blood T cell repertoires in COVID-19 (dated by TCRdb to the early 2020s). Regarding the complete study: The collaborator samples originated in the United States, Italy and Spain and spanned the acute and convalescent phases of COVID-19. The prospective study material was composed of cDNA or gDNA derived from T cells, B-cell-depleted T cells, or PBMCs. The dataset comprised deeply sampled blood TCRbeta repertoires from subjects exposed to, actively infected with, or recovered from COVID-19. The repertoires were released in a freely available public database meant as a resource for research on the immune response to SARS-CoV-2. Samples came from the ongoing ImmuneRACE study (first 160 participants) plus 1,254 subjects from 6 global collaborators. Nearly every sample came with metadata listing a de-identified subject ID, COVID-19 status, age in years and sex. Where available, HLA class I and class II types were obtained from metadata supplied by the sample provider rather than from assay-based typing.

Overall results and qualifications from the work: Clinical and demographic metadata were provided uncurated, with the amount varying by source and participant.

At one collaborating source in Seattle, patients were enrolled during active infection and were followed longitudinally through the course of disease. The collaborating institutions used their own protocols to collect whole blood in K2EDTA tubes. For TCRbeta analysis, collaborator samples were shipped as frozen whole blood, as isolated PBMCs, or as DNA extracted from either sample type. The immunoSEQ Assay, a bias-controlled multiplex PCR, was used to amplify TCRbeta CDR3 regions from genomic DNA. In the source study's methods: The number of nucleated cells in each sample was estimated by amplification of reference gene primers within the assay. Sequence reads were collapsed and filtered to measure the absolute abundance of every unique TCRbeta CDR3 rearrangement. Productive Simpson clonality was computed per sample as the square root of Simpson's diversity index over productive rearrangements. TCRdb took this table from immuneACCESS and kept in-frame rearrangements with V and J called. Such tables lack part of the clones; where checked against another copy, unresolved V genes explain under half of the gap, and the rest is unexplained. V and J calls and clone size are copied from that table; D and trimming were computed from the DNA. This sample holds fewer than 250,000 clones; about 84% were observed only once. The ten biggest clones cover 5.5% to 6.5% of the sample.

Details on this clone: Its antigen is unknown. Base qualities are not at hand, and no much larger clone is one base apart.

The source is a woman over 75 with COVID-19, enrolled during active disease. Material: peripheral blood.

The CDR3 protein: CASSPSGTSGGTGELFF. The nucleotide sequence reads TGTGCCAGCAGCCCGTCGGGGACTAGCGGGGGGACCGGGGAGCTGTTTTTT. The V gene is TRBV7-2 and the J gene is TRBJ2-2, and 15 junctional nucleotides match TRBD2. From V the trimming removes 5 bases and from J it removes 5 bases, while the gene matches leave 6 bases of the junction unaccounted for. From cysteine to phenylalanine, the CDR3 is 17 amino acids long. CDR3 DNA only is kept here, 51 bases in frame from base 1. Taken from the germline V gene, the CDR1 and CDR2 loops are SGHTA and FQGNSA.